The 8 T cell receptor beta chains listed next were all sequenced from one sample in a study of shared clonotypes between healthy human individuals. TCRdb keeps only in-frame clones here, not all; method: immunoSEQ multiplex PCR. The table includes more than 1,200,000 clones, around 98.5% detected once. Sequencing was done on a sample of naive CD4+ T cells sorted from blood. This sample's subset: CD45RA+ positively selected. The receptors stem from a man aged 30 to 39 in good health.

The chain employs TRBV13 and TRBJ2-1; possibly TRBD1 or TRBD2 for D (5 bases each). Trimming took off 7 bases at V and 2 bases at J, with 15 bases between the two ends. The germline V gene encodes CDR1 PRHDT and CDR2 FYEKMQ (reference sequence). The CDR3 spans 15 residues. Here the CDR3 reads CASTPRLGAYNEQFF. The CDR3 bases are TGTGCCAGCACCCCAAGGCTGGGGGCCTACAATGAGCAGTTCTTC.

V usage is TRBV28 and J usage is TRBJ1-1, with a weak D call TRBD1 (5 bases). The germline V gene has CDR1 MDHEN and CDR2 SYDVKM. The CDR3 totals 13 residues. Trimming cost V 7 bases and J 4 bases, with 13 bases left between them. CDR3 sequence reads: CASTTSGGTEAFF. The DNA for the CDR3 is TGTGCCAGCACCACCTCGGGGGGCACTGAAGCTTTCTTT.

This rearrangement joins TRBV25-1 to TRBJ1-2; D not resolved. Germline loops: CDR1 MGHDK, CDR2 SYGVNS. CDR3 length: 10 amino acids. The CDR3 loop reads CAAQMSGYTF. CDR3 nucleotides: TGTGCGGCCCAGATGAGTGGCTACACCTTC.

CDR3: CASSEQAESSYTF. CDR3 nucleotides: TGTGCCAGCAGTGAACAGGCCGAATCAAGCTACACCTTC. The J gene is TRBJ1-2, the V gene TRBV6-1; D unresolved. Germline V gene sequence: CDR1 MNHNS, CDR2 SASEGT. V was cut by 2 bases and J by 9 bases, with 13 bases left in between. The CDR3 runs to 13 residues.

This chain connects TRBV19 to TRBJ2-7; D not resolved. CDR1 LNHDA and CDR2 SQIVND come from the germline V gene (reference sequence). With 0 bases removed from V and 3 bases from J, the gap between germline ends came to 12 bases. This CDR3 spans 15 amino acids. The CDR3, as DNA: TGTGCCAGTAGTATAGATGTGGCGGAACTCTACGAGCAGTACTTC. It specifies CASSIDVAELYEQYF.

V gene TRBV4-1 combines with J gene TRBJ2-7, with 9 bases aligning to TRBD1. The germline CDR1 and CDR2 sequences are MGHRA and YSYEKL. V lost 4 bases and J lost 3; bases outside the gene matches: 4. The CDR3 runs 14 residues. CDR3 nucleotides: TGCGCCAGCAGCCGACGACAGGGGGACTACGAGCAGTACTTC. It encodes CASSRRQGDYEQYF.

The rearrangement joins TRBV19 to TRBJ2-3, with 13 bases that match TRBD2. Losses at the gene ends were 10 bases for V and 2 bases for J; bases not matched to a gene: 9. The CDR3 totals 16 residues. From germline, CDR1 is LNHDA and CDR2 SQIVND (reference sequence). This CDR3 is CATGKGTSGDTDTQYF. In DNA, the CDR3 is TGTGCCACCGGGAAAGGGACTAGCGGGGACACAGATACGCAGTATTTT.

The rearrangement links TRBV4-1 to TRBJ2-7; 7 bases fit TRBD2. The J segment lost 0 bases and the V segment lost 0 bases, leaving 5 bases of the junction unmatched. Germline assignment: CDR1 MGHRA and CDR2 YSYEKL. The CDR3 spans 16 residues. CDR3 nucleotides: TGCGCCAGCAGCCAAGATCCAGCGGGGACCTCCTACGAGCAGTACTTC. It codes for CASSQDPAGTSYEQYF.